One and the same sample provided the 7 T cell receptor beta chains below, sequenced in a study of post-analysis software for immune sequencing data. Overall study findings and caveats: In patients, TRBV5-6, TRBV5-1 and TRBV20-1 belonged to several TRBV segments found more frequently than in controls.

Unique molecular identifiers were built into the TCR beta cDNA libraries. One entry per CDR3 protein results from TCRdb running MiXCR on the PCR reads. Altogether about 200,000 distinct CDR3 sequences are present, approximately 28% being singletons, with the ten largest covering nearly 3.5%. These receptors have no known antigen. The sequencing input was blood. These TCRs come from a girl younger than 18 with multiple sclerosis.

This clonotype showed up just a few times. V and J are TRBV27 and TRBJ2-4; 11 bases line up with TRBD2. This CDR3 is 19 amino acids long. Germline loops: CDR1 MNHEY, CDR2 SMNVEV (reference sequence). With V trimmed by 5 bases and J by 0 bases, 12 bases remained unmatched. DNA for the CDR3: TGTGCCAGCAGTCCCCTCACTAGCGGGAGATTTCTAGCCAAAAACATTCAGTACTTC. Amino acids: CASSPLTSGRFLAKNIQYF.

To note about this clonotype: A much larger clone differs by one base, so this may be a read error. The V call is TRBV20-1, the J call TRBJ2-7; 10 positions match TRBD1. After removal of 3 bases from V and 3 bases from J, the junction contained 5 bases not matched to a gene. Germline V lookup: CDR1 DFQATT, CDR2 SNEGSKA (reference sequence). The CDR3 is made up of 14 amino acids. The CDR3 DNA is TGCAGTGCTAGGGCGGGGACAGGGGACTACGAGCAGTACTTC. Its translation is CSARAGTGDYEQYF.

Many counts were recorded for this clonotype. This chain joins TRBV29-1 and TRBJ1-1; TRBD1 might be the D (5 bases). Germline V gene sequence: CDR1 SQVTM, CDR2 ANQGSEA. The CDR3 is 14 amino acids. The germline V and J ends were trimmed by 6 bases and 2 bases, with 16 bases remaining between them. Written as DNA, the CDR3 is TGCAGCGTAGGACTTGACAGATTCAACACTGAAGCTTTCTTT. Protein: CSVGLDRFNTEAFF. Full variable domain (rest looked up from reference TRBV29-1 and TRBJ1-1): SAVISQKPSRDICQRGTSLTIQCQVDSQVTMMFWYRQQPGQSLTLIATANQGSEATYESGFVIDKFPISRPNLTFSTLTVSNMSPEDSSIYLCSVGLDRFNTEAFFGQGTRLTVV.

This clonotype was seen a few times. Being one base from a much bigger clone, this may be a read error. This chain links TRBV5-1 with TRBJ2-1; D remains unclear. Germline V gene data show CDR1 as SGHRS and CDR2 as YFSETQ. The CDR3 has 11 residues. V was cut by 1 base and J by 8 bases, with 4 bases left in between. The CDR3 is CASSLWDEQFF. The DNA of the CDR3 is TGCGCCAGCAGCTTGTGGGATGAGCAGTTCTTC.

This clonotype occurred many times. V usage is TRBV5-1 and J usage is TRBJ2-1; D call uncertain. The CDR3 extends over 15 amino acids. Trimming removed 0 bases at V and 0 bases at J, with 7 bases between. Germline assignment: CDR1 SGHRS and CDR2 YFSETQ. The CDR3 reads CASSLGQSSYNEQFF. The CDR3 DNA sequence: TGCGCCAGCAGCTTGGGTCAGAGCTCCTACAATGAGCAGTTCTTC.

This clonotype occurred many times. One end of the junction varies from germline; a read error may be responsible. V usage is TRBV29-1 and J usage is TRBJ2-5; 12 bases map to TRBD2. The CDR3 totals 15 residues. The germline CDR1 and CDR2 sequences are SQVTM and ANQGSEA. DNA of the CDR3: TGCAGCGTTGAAGTTCTAGCGGGAGGGGTAGAGTCCCAGTACTTC. Protein: CSVEVLAGGVESQYF.

This clonotype has just a few counts. The chain uses TRBV7-2 and TRBJ1-1; D possibly corresponds to TRBD1 (5 bases). With 5 bases removed from V and 1 base from J, the gap between germline ends came to 17 bases. The CDR3 has 16 residues. Looked up from germline, CDR1 is SGHTA and CDR2 is FQGNSA. The CDR3 spells CASSGGGALQNTEAFF. The CDR3 nucleotides read TGTGCCAGCAGCGGAGGCGGGGCTCTCCAGAACACTGAAGCTTTCTTT.